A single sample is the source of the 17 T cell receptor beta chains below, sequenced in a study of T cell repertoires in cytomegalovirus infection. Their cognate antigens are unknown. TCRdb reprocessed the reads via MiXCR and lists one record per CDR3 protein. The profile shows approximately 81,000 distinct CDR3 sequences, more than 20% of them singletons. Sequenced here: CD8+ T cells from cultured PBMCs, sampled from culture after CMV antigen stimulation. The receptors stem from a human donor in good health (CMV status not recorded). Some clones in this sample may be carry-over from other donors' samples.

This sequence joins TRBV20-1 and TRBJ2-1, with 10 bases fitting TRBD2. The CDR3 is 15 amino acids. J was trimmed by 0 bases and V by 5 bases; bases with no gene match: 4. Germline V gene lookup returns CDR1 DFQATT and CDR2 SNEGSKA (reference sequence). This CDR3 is CSAPSGGSSYNEQFF. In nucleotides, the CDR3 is TGCAGTGCTCCTAGCGGGGGAAGCTCCTACAATGAGCAGTTCTTC.

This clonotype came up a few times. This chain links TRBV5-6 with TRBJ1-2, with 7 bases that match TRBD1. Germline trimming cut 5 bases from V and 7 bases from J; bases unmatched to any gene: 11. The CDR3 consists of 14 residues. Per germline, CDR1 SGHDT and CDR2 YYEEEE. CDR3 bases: TGTGCCAGCAGTTCCGGACAGGCAAGCTCTGGCTACACCTTC. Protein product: CASSSGQASSGYTF.

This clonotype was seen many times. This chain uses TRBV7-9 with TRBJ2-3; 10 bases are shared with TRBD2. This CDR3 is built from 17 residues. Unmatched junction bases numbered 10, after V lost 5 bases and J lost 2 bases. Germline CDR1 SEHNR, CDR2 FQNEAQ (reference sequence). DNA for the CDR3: TGTGCCAGCAGCCAAACGCTAGCGGGAGTGTTCACAGATACGCAGTATTTT. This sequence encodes CASSQTLAGVFTDTQYF.

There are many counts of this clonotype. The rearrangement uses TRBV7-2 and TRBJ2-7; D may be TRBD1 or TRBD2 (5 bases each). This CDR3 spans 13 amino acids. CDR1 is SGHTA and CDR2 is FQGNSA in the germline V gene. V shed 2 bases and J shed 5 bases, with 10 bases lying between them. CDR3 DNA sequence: TGTGCCAGCAGCTTAACGGGGCCGGACGAGCAGTACTTC. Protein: CASSLTGPDEQYF.

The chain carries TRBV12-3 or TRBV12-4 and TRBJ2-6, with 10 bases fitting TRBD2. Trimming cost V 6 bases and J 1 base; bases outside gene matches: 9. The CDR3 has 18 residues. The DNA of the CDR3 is TGTGCCAGCAGAGCGCCGGGACTAGCGAATTCTGGGGCCAACGTCCTGACTTTC. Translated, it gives CASRAPGLANSGANVLTF.

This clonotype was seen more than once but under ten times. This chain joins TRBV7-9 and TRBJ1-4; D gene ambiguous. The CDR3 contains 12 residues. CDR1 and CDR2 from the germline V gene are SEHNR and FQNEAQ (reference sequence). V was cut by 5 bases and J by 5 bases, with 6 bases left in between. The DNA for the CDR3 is TGTGCCAGCAGCAAACCGAATGAAAAACTGTTTTTT. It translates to CASSKPNEKLFF.

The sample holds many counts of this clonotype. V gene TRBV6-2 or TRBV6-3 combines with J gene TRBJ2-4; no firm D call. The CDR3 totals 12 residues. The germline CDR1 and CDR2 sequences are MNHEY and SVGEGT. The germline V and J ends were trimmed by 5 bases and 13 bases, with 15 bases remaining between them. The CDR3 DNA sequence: TGTGCCAGCAGTCCTACGGGTTACCGGCAGTACTTC. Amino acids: CASSPTGYRQYF.

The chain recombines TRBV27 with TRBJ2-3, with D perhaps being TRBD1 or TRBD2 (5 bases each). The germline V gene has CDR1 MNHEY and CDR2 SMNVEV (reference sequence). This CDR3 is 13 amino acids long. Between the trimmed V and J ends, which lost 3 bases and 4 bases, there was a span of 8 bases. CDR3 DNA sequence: TGTGCCAGCAGTTTCGGGGCGGCAGATACGCAGTATTTT. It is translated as CASSFGAADTQYF.

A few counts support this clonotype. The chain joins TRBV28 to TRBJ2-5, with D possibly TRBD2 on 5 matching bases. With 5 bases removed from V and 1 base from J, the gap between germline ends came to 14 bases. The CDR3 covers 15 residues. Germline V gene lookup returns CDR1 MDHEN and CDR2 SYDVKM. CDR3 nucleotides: TGTGCCAGCAGTAGTACCGGGGAATCCCAAGAGACCCAGTACTTC. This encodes CASSSTGESQETQYF.

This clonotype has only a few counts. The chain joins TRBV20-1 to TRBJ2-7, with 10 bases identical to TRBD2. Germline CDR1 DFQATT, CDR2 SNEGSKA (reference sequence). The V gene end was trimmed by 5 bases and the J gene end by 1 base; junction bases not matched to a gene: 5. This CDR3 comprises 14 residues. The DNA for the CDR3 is TGCAGTGCTCGCGGACTAGCGGTGTCCTACGAGCAGTACTTC. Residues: CSARGLAVSYEQYF.

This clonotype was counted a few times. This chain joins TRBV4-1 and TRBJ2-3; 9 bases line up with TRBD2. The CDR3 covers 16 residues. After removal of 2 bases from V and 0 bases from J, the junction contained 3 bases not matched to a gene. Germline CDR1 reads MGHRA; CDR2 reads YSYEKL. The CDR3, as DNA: TGCGCCAGCAGCCAACCGACTAGCGGAAGCACAGATACGCAGTATTTT. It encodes CASSQPTSGSTDTQYF.

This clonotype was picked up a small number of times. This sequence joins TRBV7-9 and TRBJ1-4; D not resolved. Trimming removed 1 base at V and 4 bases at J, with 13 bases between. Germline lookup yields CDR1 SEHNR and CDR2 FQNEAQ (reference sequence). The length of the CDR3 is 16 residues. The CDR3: CASSLDTAGVNEKLFF. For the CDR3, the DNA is TGTGCCAGCAGCTTAGATACGGCAGGTGTTAATGAAAAACTGTTTTTT.

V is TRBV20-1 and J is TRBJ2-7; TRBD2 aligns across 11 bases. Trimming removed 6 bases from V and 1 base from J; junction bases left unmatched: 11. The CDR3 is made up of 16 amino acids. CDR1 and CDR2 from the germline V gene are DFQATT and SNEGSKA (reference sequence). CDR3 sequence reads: CSASYETSGGSYEQYF. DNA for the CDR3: TGCAGTGCCAGTTATGAAACTAGCGGGGGATCCTACGAGCAGTACTTC.

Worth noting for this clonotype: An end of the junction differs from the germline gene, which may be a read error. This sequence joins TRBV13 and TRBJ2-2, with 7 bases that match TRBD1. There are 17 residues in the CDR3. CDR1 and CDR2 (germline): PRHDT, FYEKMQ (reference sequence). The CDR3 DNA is TGCGCCAGCAGCCCCGCCGAGACAGGGATAGACACCGGGGAGCTGTTTTTT. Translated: CASSPAETGIDTGELFF. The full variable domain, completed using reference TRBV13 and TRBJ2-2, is AAGVIQSPRHLIKEKRETATLKCYPIPRHDTVYWYQQGPGQDPQFLISFYEKMQSDKGSIPDRFSAQQFSDYHSELNMSSLELGDSALYFCASSPAETGIDTGELFFGEGSRLTVL.

CDR3 coding DNA: TGCGCCAGCAGCTGGACGGGGGATAAACTGTTTTTT. Encoded protein: CASSWTGDKLFF. The chain has TRBV4-3 and TRBJ1-4; D is possibly TRBD1 (5 bases). The CDR3 extends over 12 amino acids. Deletions cut 5 bases from V and 11 bases from J, with 12 bases between. Per germline, CDR1 LGHNA and CDR2 YSLEER.

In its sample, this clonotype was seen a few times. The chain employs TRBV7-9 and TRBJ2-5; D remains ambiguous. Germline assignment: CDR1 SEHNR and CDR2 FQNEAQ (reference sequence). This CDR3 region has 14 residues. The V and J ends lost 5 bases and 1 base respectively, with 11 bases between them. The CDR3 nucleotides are TGTGCCAGCAGCCATCGGGCGCCCCAAGAGACCCAGTACTTC. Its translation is CASSHRAPQETQYF. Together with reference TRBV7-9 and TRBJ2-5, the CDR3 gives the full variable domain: DTGVSQNPRHKITKRGQNVTFRCDPISEHNRLYWYRQTLGQGPEFLTYFQNEAQLEKSRLLSDRFSAERPKGSFSTLEIQRTEQGDSAMYLCASSHRAPQETQYFGPGTRLLVL.

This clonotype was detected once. CDR3: CASSQGVGWQAFF. The CDR3 region has the DNA TGCGCCAGCAGCCAAGGGGTAGGGTGGCAAGCTTTCTTT. The gene calls are TRBV4-1 and TRBJ1-1; D gene unclear. Germline CDR1 and CDR2: MGHRA and YSYEKL. The CDR3 length is 13 residues. With 1 base removed from V and 9 bases from J, the gap between germline ends came to 12 bases.